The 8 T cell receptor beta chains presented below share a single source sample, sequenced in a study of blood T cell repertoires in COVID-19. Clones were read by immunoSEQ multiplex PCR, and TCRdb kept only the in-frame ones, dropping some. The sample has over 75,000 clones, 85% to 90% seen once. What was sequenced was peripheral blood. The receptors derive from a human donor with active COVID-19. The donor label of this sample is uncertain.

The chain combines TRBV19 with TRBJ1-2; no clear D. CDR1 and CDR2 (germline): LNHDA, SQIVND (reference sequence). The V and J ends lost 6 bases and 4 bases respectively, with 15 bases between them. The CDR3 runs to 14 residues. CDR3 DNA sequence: TGTGCCAGTAGGGGATCCGGACTGTTCTATGGCTACACCTTC. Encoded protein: CASRGSGLFYGYTF.

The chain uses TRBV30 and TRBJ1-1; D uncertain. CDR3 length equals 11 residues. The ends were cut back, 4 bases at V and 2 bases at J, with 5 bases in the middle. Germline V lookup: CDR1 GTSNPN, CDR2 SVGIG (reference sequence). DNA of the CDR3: TGTGCCTGGACTATTAACACTGAAGCTTTCTTT. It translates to CAWTINTEAFF. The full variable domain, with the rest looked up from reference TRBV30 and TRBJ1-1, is SQTIHQWPATLVQPVGSPLSLECTVEGTSNPNLYWYRQAAGRGLQLLFYSVGIGQISSEVPQNLSASRPQDRQFILSSKKLLLSDSGFYLCAWTINTEAFFGQGTRLTVV.

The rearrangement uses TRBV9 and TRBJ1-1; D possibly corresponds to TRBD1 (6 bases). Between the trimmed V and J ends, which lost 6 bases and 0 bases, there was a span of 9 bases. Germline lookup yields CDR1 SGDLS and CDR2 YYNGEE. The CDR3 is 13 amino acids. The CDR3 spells CASTGTMNTEAFF. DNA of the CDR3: TGTGCCAGCACCGGGACAATGAACACTGAAGCTTTCTTT.

DNA of the CDR3: TGTGCCAGCAGCCAAGAACCCCTAATTCAATCACCCCTCCACTTT. Protein: CASSQEPLIQSPLHF. This rearrangement joins TRBV4-2 to TRBJ1-6; D is undetermined. The CDR3 loop spans 15 amino acids. Germline CDR1 LGHNA, CDR2 YNFKEQ. V lost 0 bases and J lost 10, with 13 bases in between.

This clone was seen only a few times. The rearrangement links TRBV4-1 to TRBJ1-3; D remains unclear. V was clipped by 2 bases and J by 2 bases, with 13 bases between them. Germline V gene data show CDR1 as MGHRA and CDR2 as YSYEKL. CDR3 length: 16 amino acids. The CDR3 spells CASSQPSEYPGNTIYF. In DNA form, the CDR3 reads TGCGCCAGCAGCCAACCCTCGGAGTACCCTGGAAACACCATATATTTT.

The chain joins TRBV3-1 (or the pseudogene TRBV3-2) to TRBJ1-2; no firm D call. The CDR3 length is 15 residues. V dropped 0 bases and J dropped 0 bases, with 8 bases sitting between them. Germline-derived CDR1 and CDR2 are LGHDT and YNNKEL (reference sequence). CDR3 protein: CASSQDHRANYGYTF. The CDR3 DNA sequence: TGTGCCAGCAGCCAAGATCACAGAGCTAACTATGGCTACACCTTC.

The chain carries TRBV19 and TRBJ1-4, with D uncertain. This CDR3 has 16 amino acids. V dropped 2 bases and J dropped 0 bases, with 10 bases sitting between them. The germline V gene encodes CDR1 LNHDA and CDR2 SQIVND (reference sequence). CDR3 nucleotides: TGTGCCAGTAGTATAAGAGTTCTGGCAACTAATGAAAAACTGTTTTTT. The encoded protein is CASSIRVLATNEKLFF.

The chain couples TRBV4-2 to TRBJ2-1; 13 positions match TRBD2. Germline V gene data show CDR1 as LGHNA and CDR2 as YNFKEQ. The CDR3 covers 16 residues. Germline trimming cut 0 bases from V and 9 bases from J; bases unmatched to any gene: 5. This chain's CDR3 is CASSQDTSGGASEQFF. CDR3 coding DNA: TGTGCCAGCAGCCAAGATACTAGCGGGGGGGCAAGTGAGCAGTTCTTC.